One and the same sample provided the 6 T cell receptor beta chains below, sequenced in a study of radiation and T cells in renal cell carcinoma. Profiling relied on immunoSEQ multiplex PCR, and the TCRdb table lists in-frame clones only, not all of them. This repertoire shows 150,000 or so clones, around 90% found once; its top ten account for 4.1%. The sample's time point: baseline pretreatment blood. Treatment denoted: 15 Gy SBRT to primary tumor, nephrectomy 4 weeks later. The sequencing here drew on blood, taken from a patient whose treatment included radiotherapy and nephrectomy. The receptors stem from a woman aged 70-85 years with renal cell carcinoma.

CDR3 loop: CASSVRQINSNQPQHF. The CDR3 nucleotides are TGTGCCAGCAGTGTTCGACAGATTAATAGCAATCAGCCCCAGCATTTT. J is TRBJ1-5 and V is TRBV6-6, with a tentative D call TRBD1 (5 bases). Germline V gene lookup returns CDR1 MNHNY and CDR2 SVGAGI (reference sequence). V shed 5 bases and J shed 0 bases, with 14 bases lying between them. The CDR3 is 16 residues long.

This sequence joins TRBV7-3 and TRBJ2-3, with 11 bases identical to TRBD2. The CDR3 totals 16 residues. V gave up 5 bases and J gave up 5 bases; unmatched junction bases: 9. Per the germline V gene, CDR1 is SGHTA and CDR2 is FQGTGA. CDR3 bases: TGTGCCAGCAGCGTCATAGCGGGGGGGCGAGTAGATACGCAGTATTTT. This sequence encodes CASSVIAGGRVDTQYF.

The chain recombines TRBV4-1 with TRBJ2-5; D possibly corresponds to TRBD2 (5 bases). The germline V gene has CDR1 MGHRA and CDR2 YSYEKL. V lost 0 bases to trimming and J lost 1 base, with 9 bases between them. CDR3 length: 15 residues. The CDR3 loop is CASSQEASIQETQYF. The CDR3 DNA reads as TGCGCCAGCAGCCAAGAGGCTAGCATCCAAGAGACCCAGTACTTC.

The V gene is TRBV4-3, the J gene TRBJ1-4; D gene unclear. The CDR3 extends over 15 amino acids. V lost 0 bases, J lost 5 bases, and 10 bases lay in between. Germline CDR1 and CDR2: LGHNA and YSLEER. CDR3 sequence: CASSQDDGENEKLFF. CDR3 nucleotide sequence: TGCGCCAGCAGCCAAGATGACGGAGAGAATGAAAAACTGTTTTTT.

The V and J genes are TRBV7-3 and TRBJ2-2; 9 bases line up with TRBD1. Germline values: CDR1 SGHTA, CDR2 FQGTGA. The CDR3 is 17 amino acids. The trim removed 6 bases at V and 6 bases at J, leaving 14 bases unmatched. The chain's CDR3 is CASRLTGTGPTSGELFF. In nucleotides, the CDR3 is TGTGCCAGCAGGCTTACCGGGACAGGGCCGACCTCCGGGGAGCTGTTTTTT.

The J gene is TRBJ1-5, the V gene TRBV7-2, with 8 bases fitting TRBD1. Unmatched junction bases numbered 3, after V lost 1 base and J lost 4 bases. The CDR3 loop spans 15 amino acids. CDR1 and CDR2 from the germline V gene are SGHTA and FQGNSA. CDR3 amino acids: CASSLGGTGNQPQHF. The DNA of the CDR3 is TGTGCCAGCAGCTTAGGCGGGACAGGTAATCAGCCCCAGCATTTT.